These 30 T cell receptor beta chains came from one sample sequenced in a study of T cell repertoires in cytomegalovirus infection. Using its own MiXCR run on the reads, TCRdb lists one record per CDR3 protein. Among 600,000 to 800,000 distinct CDR3 sequences listed, about 24% were seen once. What was sequenced was CD8+ T cells from PBMCs. The receptors originated from a human donor in good health (CMV status not recorded). Some clones in this sample may be carry-over from other donors' samples.

The V gene is TRBV6-5, the J gene TRBJ2-1, with D unresolved. The CDR3 length is 14 residues. Germline-derived CDR1 and CDR2 are MNHEY and SVGAGI. Trimming removed 0 bases from V and 4 bases from J, with 7 bases in between. The CDR3 reads CASSYSYVYNEQFF. CDR3 DNA: TGTGCCAGCAGTTACTCGTACGTTTACAATGAGCAGTTCTTC.

The chain joins TRBV23-1 to TRBJ2-5; 11 nucleotides align to TRBD1. TRBV23-1 is labeled an ORF, and its function is uncertain. The CDR3 is 17 residues long. V gave up 10 bases and J gave up 2 bases; unmatched junction bases: 15. The CDR3 bases are TGCGCCACCATAACTAAGGGGGGACAGGGGGATCAAGAGACCCAGTACTTC. Encoded protein: CATITKGGQGDQETQYF.

This clonotype was seen at least ten times. J is TRBJ2-1 and V is TRBV28, with a tentative D call TRBD1 (6 bases). CDR3 length: 14 residues. V shed 7 bases and J shed 2 bases, with 12 bases lying between them. From germline, CDR1 is MDHEN and CDR2 SYDVKM. CDR3 residues: CASKEQGPYNEQFF. CDR3 DNA: TGTGCCAGCAAAGAACAGGGCCCCTACAATGAGCAGTTCTTC. Using reference TRBV28 and TRBJ2-1 for the parts outside the CDR3, the full variable domain is DVKVTQSSRYLVKRTGEKVFLECVQDMDHENMFWYRQDPGLGLRLIYFSYDVKMKEKGDIPEGYSVSREKKERFSLILESASTNQTSMYLCASKEQGPYNEQFFGPGTRLTVL.

This clonotype has more than one count but fewer than ten. V gene TRBV6-2 or TRBV6-3 combines with J gene TRBJ2-1; no reliable D call. The CDR3 loop spans 11 amino acids. The V and J ends lost 0 bases and 12 bases respectively, with 6 bases between them. Germline assignment: CDR1 MNHEY and CDR2 SVGEGT. This CDR3 reads CASSYSGRQFF. In DNA form, the CDR3 reads TGTGCCAGCAGTTACTCGGGTAGGCAGTTCTTC.

There are many counts of this clonotype. This chain links TRBV29-1 with TRBJ2-3; unclear D gene. Trimming took off 7 bases at V and 4 bases at J, with 12 bases between the two ends. This CDR3 is 12 amino acids long. Germline assignment: CDR1 SQVTM and CDR2 ANQGSEA. CDR3 protein: CSGEENADTQYF. CDR3 bases: TGCAGCGGAGAGGAAAACGCAGATACGCAGTATTTT.

There are a few counts of this clonotype. The chain employs TRBV7-9 and TRBJ1-2; TRBD1 is a possible D gene (6 bases). Germline V gene data show CDR1 as SEHNR and CDR2 as FQNEAQ (reference sequence). The CDR3 covers 15 residues. The V gene lost 5 bases and the J gene lost 4 bases, with 17 bases spanning the gap. CDR3 coding DNA: TGTGCCAGCAGCGGAGGGGGGGGCGCCCCCTATGGCTACACCTTC. This translates into CASSGGGGAPYGYTF.

V usage is TRBV5-4 and J usage is TRBJ2-1; no definite D call. V was trimmed by 2 bases and J by 6 bases, leaving 9 bases between them. Germline V lookup: CDR1 SGHNT, CDR2 YYREEE (reference sequence). This CDR3 comprises 13 residues. The CDR3 nucleotides are TGTGCCAGCAGCTTTCTAGAGACCAATGAGCAGTTCTTC. This translates into CASSFLETNEQFF.

This clonotype was seen a few times. The rearrangement uses TRBV29-1 and TRBJ2-5; 10 nucleotides match TRBD1. The CDR3 is made up of 17 amino acids. In germline, CDR1 is SQVTM, CDR2 ANQGSEA. V lost 3 bases to trimming and J lost 5 bases; unmatched junction nucleotides: 15. The CDR3: CSVEGPWDRGIWETQYF. CDR3 coding DNA: TGCAGCGTTGAGGGACCCTGGGACAGGGGAATTTGGGAGACCCAGTACTTC.

About this clonotype itself: Since the CDR3 does not end with the conserved phenylalanine or tryptophan, this likely comes from a read error. The chain recombines TRBV5-6 with TRBJ2-2; TRBD1 matches at 9 bases. The CDR3 is 17 residues long. Trimming cost V 2 bases and J 7 bases; bases outside gene matches: 12. The germline gives CDR1 SGHDT, CDR2 YYEEEE. The CDR3 bases are TGTGCCAGCAGCTTCCTCAAGGGACAGGGACCTAGCGGGGAGCTGTTTTTA. Protein product: CASSFLKGQGPSGELFL.

This clonotype was seen only a few times. The V gene is TRBV5-1, the J gene TRBJ2-1; possibly TRBD1 for D (6 bases). This CDR3 spans 15 amino acids. Germline CDR1 and CDR2: SGHRS and YFSETQ. V was pared by 4 bases and J by 5 bases, with 16 bases between. The CDR3 coding sequence is TGCGCCAGCAGCACCCTTACAGGGCCCGACAATGAGCAGTTCTTC. As protein: CASSTLTGPDNEQFF.

Details on this clonotype: A much larger clone sits a single nucleotide away, making a read error possible. The V call is TRBV28, the J call TRBJ1-1; a weak D match, TRBD1 (5 bases). This CDR3 is 15 amino acids long. Trimming stripped 0 bases from V and 1 base from J, with 9 bases between. Germline V gene data show CDR1 as MDHEN and CDR2 as SYDVKM. CDR3 coding DNA: TGTGCCAGCAGTTTATGGGGGGACCAGAACACTGAAGCTTTCTTT. Translated: CASSLWGDQNTEAFF.

This clonotype was counted at least ten times. The chain links TRBV28 to TRBJ2-3, with 7 bases that match TRBD2. This CDR3 comprises 14 residues. Per the germline V gene, CDR1 is MDHEN and CDR2 is SYDVKM. V was pared by 5 bases and J by 4 bases, with 6 bases of the junction left unmatched. The CDR3 is CASSPVGGADTQYF. The CDR3 bases are TGTGCCAGCAGTCCCGTTGGGGGGGCAGATACGCAGTATTTT. The whole variable domain, filled in from reference TRBV28 and TRBJ2-3, reads DVKVTQSSRYLVKRTGEKVFLECVQDMDHENMFWYRQDPGLGLRLIYFSYDVKMKEKGDIPEGYSVSREKKERFSLILESASTNQTSMYLCASSPVGGADTQYFGPGTRLTVL.

This chain links TRBV25-1 with TRBJ1-1, with D unclear. Germline CDR1 reads MGHDK; CDR2 reads SYGVNS. The CDR3 has 13 residues. V lost 1 base and J 0 bases, leaving 3 bases between the germline ends. CDR3 sequence: CASSEFLNTEAFF. The CDR3 nucleotides read TGTGCCAGCAGTGAATTCCTGAACACTGAAGCTTTCTTT. Looking up the rest from reference TRBV25-1 and TRBJ1-1 gives the full variable domain: EADIYQTPRYLVIGTGKKITLECSQTMGHDKMYWYQQDPGMELHLIHYSYGVNSTEKGDLSSESTVSRIRTEHFPLTLESARPSHTSQYLCASSEFLNTEAFFGQGTRLTVV.

This clonotype came up many times. The chain uses TRBV5-6 and TRBJ2-1, with 7 nucleotides matching TRBD1. The V gene end was trimmed by 5 bases and the J gene end by 9 bases; junction bases not matched to a gene: 14. The germline CDR1 and CDR2 sequences are SGHDT and YYEEEE. The CDR3 runs to 15 residues. The CDR3 here is CASRNRQGVTGEQFF. The CDR3 DNA is TGTGCCAGCAGGAATAGACAGGGAGTTACTGGTGAGCAGTTCTTC.

This clonotype was detected many times. This chain links TRBV7-8 with TRBJ2-7; either TRBD1 or TRBD2 may supply D (5 bases each). Trimming took off 5 bases at V and 0 bases at J, with 17 bases between the two ends. Germline V gene sequence: CDR1 SGHVS, CDR2 FQNEAQ. CDR3 size: 16 residues. The CDR3 DNA reads TGTGCCAGCAGCCTTGGGGGTCGCTCGGGCTCCTACGAGCAGTACTTC. Amino acid sequence: CASSLGGRSGSYEQYF.

This clonotype has only a few counts. This sequence joins TRBV11-1 and TRBJ2-1, with 9 bases fitting TRBD1. Germline assignment: CDR1 SGHAT and CDR2 FQDESV (reference sequence). The CDR3 has 16 amino acids. V shed 0 bases, J shed 6 bases, and the junction held 6 bases outside the gene matches. The CDR3 sequence: CASSLAMTGGGNEQFF. As DNA, the CDR3 is TGTGCCAGCAGCTTAGCGATGACAGGGGGAGGCAATGAGCAGTTCTTC.

This clonotype has just a few counts. This chain links TRBV12-3 or TRBV12-4 with TRBJ2-1; the D gene is possibly TRBD2 (5 bases). This CDR3 has 19 amino acids. V lost 2 bases, J lost 0 bases, and 20 bases lay in between. CDR3 DNA: TGTGCCAGCAGTTTATCGGGAATTGGGCAGTTTAGCTCCTACAATGAGCAGTTCTTC. Translating gives CASSLSGIGQFSSYNEQFF.

This clonotype was counted a few times. V and J are TRBV11-2 and TRBJ1-4; no firm D call. The V gene's germline CDR1 is SGHAT and CDR2 FQNNGV. The CDR3 covers 14 residues. Trimming stripped 4 bases from V and 8 bases from J, with 14 bases between. CDR3 in amino acids: CASSSPQVGEKLFF. In DNA, the CDR3 is TGTGCCAGCAGCTCCCCGCAGGTCGGGGAAAAACTGTTTTTT.

This clonotype was seen only once. A much bigger clone sits one base away, suggesting this may be a read error. V and J are TRBV7-2 and TRBJ2-7; no definite D call. CDR1 is SGHTA and CDR2 is FQGNSA in the germline V gene. This CDR3 spans 12 amino acids. Here the CDR3 DNA reads TGTGCCAGCAGGGGCAACTCCTACGAGCCGTACTTC. This gives the protein CASRGNSYEPYF.

The sample holds a few counts of this clonotype. This CDR3 reads CASSKTVNGYTF. As DNA, the CDR3 is TGTGCCAGCAGTAAGACAGTTAATGGCTACACCTTC. V and J are TRBV28 and TRBJ1-2; perhaps TRBD1 as D (5 bases). CDR1 is MDHEN, CDR2 SYDVKM, per germline. The CDR3 runs to 12 residues. Trimming pared 5 bases from V and 6 bases from J, leaving 10 bases between.

The CDR3 region has the DNA TGCAGTGCTAGAGATACAGGGGCAATCTATGGCTACACCTTC. As protein: CSARDTGAIYGYTF. The rearrangement uses TRBV20-1 and TRBJ1-2, with TRBD1 matching 7 bases. V trimming: 0 bases; J trimming: 4 bases; junction bases outside the gene matches: 5. The CDR3 is 14 residues long. Germline values: CDR1 DFQATT, CDR2 SNEGSKA (reference sequence).

This clonotype has just a few counts. This chain connects TRBV13 to TRBJ1-2; maybe TRBD1 (6 bases). In germline, CDR1 is PRHDT, CDR2 FYEKMQ (reference sequence). CDR3 length: 13 amino acids. Trimming cost V 5 bases and J 7 bases, with 14 bases left between them. The CDR3 protein is CASSMGGARGYTF. CDR3 coding DNA: TGTGCCAGCAGCATGGGGGGGGCGCGTGGCTACACCTTC.

J is TRBJ1-4 and V is TRBV28; D possibly corresponds to TRBD1 (5 bases). The germline CDR1 and CDR2 sequences are MDHEN and SYDVKM. V was cut by 3 bases and J by 1 base, with 12 bases left in between. There are 16 residues in the CDR3. The CDR3 DNA is TGTGCCAGCAGTTTCGGACCGGGGGAAACTAATGAAAAACTGTTTTTT. It codes for CASSFGPGETNEKLFF.

This clonotype was seen more than once but under ten times. The CDR3 region is CASGAGWTKNIQYF. CDR3 DNA: TGTGCCAGCGGAGCGGGGTGGACCAAAAACATTCAGTACTTC. The rearrangement uses TRBV6-5 and TRBJ2-4, with 7 bases lining up with TRBD2. This CDR3 is 14 amino acids long. Germline assignment: CDR1 MNHEY and CDR2 SVGAGI. V dropped 8 bases and J dropped 2; count of bases not matched to a gene: 6.

This clonotype was seen repeatedly, ten times or more. The V gene is TRBV7-9, the J gene TRBJ2-1; D gene unclear. The V end lost 7 bases, the J end lost 0 bases, and 7 bases lay between the germline ends. The CDR3 is 13 residues long. Germline assignment: CDR1 SEHNR and CDR2 FQNEAQ (reference sequence). The CDR3 bases are TGTGCCAGCATCGGTAGCTCCTACAATGAGCAGTTCTTC. Amino acids: CASIGSSYNEQFF.

This clonotype was seen only once. A much larger clonotype is one base distant, so this may be a read error. V usage is TRBV7-9 and J usage is TRBJ2-1; 9 bases are shared with TRBD2. Losses at the gene ends were 5 bases for V and 2 bases for J; bases not matched to a gene: 7. CDR1 is SEHNR, CDR2 FQNEAQ, per germline (reference sequence). The CDR3 is 16 amino acids. The CDR3 DNA sequence: TGTGCCAGCAGCCGGACTAGCGAGGAACCCTACAATGAGCAGTTCTTC. Protein sequence: CASSRTSEEPYNEQFF. The variable domain in full, with the rest retrieved from reference TRBV7-9 and TRBJ2-1, is DTGVSQNPRHKITKRGQNVTFRCDPISEHNRLYWYRQTLGQGPEFLTYFQNEAQLEKSRLLSDRFSAERPKGSFSTLEIQRTEQGDSAMYLCASSRTSEEPYNEQFFGPGTRLTVL.

This chain uses TRBV27 with TRBJ2-3, with a weak D call TRBD1 (6 bases). V shed 5 bases and J shed 2 bases, with 14 bases lying between them. The CDR3 is 15 residues long. Germline lookup yields CDR1 MNHEY and CDR2 SMNVEV (reference sequence). CDR3 sequence (DNA): TGTGCCAGCAGTCCAACAGGGTTACTCACAGATACGCAGTATTTT. This encodes CASSPTGLLTDTQYF.

This clonotype was recorded at least ten times. J is TRBJ2-3 and V is TRBV7-9, with D possibly being TRBD2 (7 bases). The CDR3 has 11 amino acids. Germline V gives CDR1 SEHNR, CDR2 FQNEAQ (reference sequence). Trimming stripped 11 bases from V and 4 bases from J, with 10 bases between. CDR3 amino acids: CAGGGPDTQYF. CDR3 in DNA: TGTGCCGGGGGGGGCCCAGATACGCAGTATTTT.

With regard to this clonotype: A much bigger clone sits one base away, suggesting this may be a read error. The chain is built from TRBV6-1 and TRBJ1-2, with TRBD1 matching 7 bases. CDR1 MNHNS and CDR2 SASEGT come from the germline V gene. CDR3 length: 15 amino acids. This chain's CDR3 is CVSNPRDSDYYGYTF. DNA for the CDR3: TGTGTCAGCAATCCCCGGGACAGTGATTACTATGGCTACACCTTC.

The CDR3 sequence is CAIMGGRTKNTGELFF. The CDR3 DNA is TGTGCCATCATGGGGGGCAGGACAAAGAACACCGGGGAGCTGTTTTTT. The chain couples TRBV10-3 to TRBJ2-2; D tentatively fits TRBD1 or TRBD2 (6 bases each). The CDR3 loop spans 16 amino acids. Looked up from germline, CDR1 is ENHRY and CDR2 is SYGVKD. Between the trimmed V and J ends, which lost 7 bases and 1 base, there was a span of 16 bases.